These 26 T cell receptor beta chains share one sample of origin, sequenced in a study of T cell repertoires in cytomegalovirus infection. The antigens these receptors bind are not known. MiXCR, applied by TCRdb to the reads, yields one record per CDR3 protein. There are about 160,000 distinct CDR3 sequences in the sample; roughly 20% occur only once, and 25% lies in the top ten. Sequencing was performed on CD8+ T cells from cultured PBMCs, taken from culture after CMV antigen stimulation. These receptors all stem from a human donor in good health (CMV status not recorded). Some clones in this sample may be carry-over from other donors' samples.

V is TRBV6-1 and J is TRBJ2-7; D is unresolved. This CDR3 is built from 15 residues. Germline V lookup: CDR1 MNHNS, CDR2 SASEGT. Trimming cost V 1 base and J 2 bases, with 12 bases left between them. CDR3 in amino acids: CASSEGTPDTYEQYF. CDR3 DNA: TGTGCCAGCAGTGAAGGTACACCAGATACCTACGAGCAGTACTTC.

The table lists this clonotype with a count of one. The J gene is TRBJ2-7, the V gene TRBV28; 8 bases agree with TRBD1. J was trimmed by 5 bases and V by 6 bases; bases with no gene match: 12. The CDR3 totals 15 residues. Germline V gene sequence: CDR1 MDHEN, CDR2 SYDVKM. The CDR3 nucleotides read TGTGCCAGCAGACGCTGGACAGGGATGGTGCACGAGCAGTACTTC. It translates to CASRRWTGMVHEQYF.

The rearrangement uses TRBV6-5 and TRBJ1-1, with TRBD1 matching 10 bases. V lost 2 bases and J lost 4; bases outside the gene matches: 1. The germline V gene encodes CDR1 MNHEY and CDR2 SVGAGI. The CDR3 is 14 amino acids. CDR3 sequence: CASSYRTGGTEAFF. DNA for the CDR3: TGTGCCAGCAGTTACCGGACAGGGGGCACTGAAGCTTTCTTT.

This chain uses TRBV19 with TRBJ1-6; 7 bases agree with TRBD1. J was trimmed by 5 bases and V by 10 bases; bases with no gene match: 8. The CDR3 loop spans 14 amino acids. Per the germline V gene, CDR1 is LNHDA and CDR2 is SQIVND (reference sequence). DNA of the CDR3: TGTGCCACCAGACCGGGACAGAATAATTCACCCCTCCACTTT. Translating it yields CATRPGQNNSPLHF.

This clonotype was detected only a few times. The CDR3 sequence: CAWGDGYNQPQHF. As DNA, the CDR3 is TGTGCCTGGGGGGACGGTTACAATCAGCCCCAGCATTTT. The chain couples TRBV30 to TRBJ1-5, with D possibly matching TRBD1 (5 bases). Germline loops: CDR1 GTSNPN, CDR2 SVGIG (reference sequence). Trimming pared 5 bases from V and 3 bases from J, leaving 11 bases between. The CDR3 has 13 amino acids.

This clonotype was seen a few times. The chain uses TRBV6-2 or TRBV6-3 and TRBJ2-7, with a weak D call TRBD2 (6 bases). Germline loops: CDR1 MNHEY, CDR2 SVGEGT. V lost 3 bases and J lost 2, with 14 bases in between. The CDR3 loop spans 15 amino acids. The CDR3 here is CASSYRIAEPYEQYF. CDR3 DNA: TGTGCCAGCAGTTATAGAATAGCGGAGCCCTACGAGCAGTACTTC.

This clonotype was observed a handful of times. The chain employs TRBV7-2 and TRBJ1-1; D ambiguous. V was cut by 0 bases and J by 6 bases, with 8 bases left in between. This CDR3 region has 13 residues. The germline CDR1 and CDR2 sequences are SGHTA and FQGNSA. The CDR3 DNA reads TGTGCCAGCAGCTTAGCAGTAGCCTCTGAAGCTTTCTTT. It yields the protein CASSLAVASEAFF. Looking up the rest from reference TRBV7-2 and TRBJ1-1 gives the full variable domain: GAGVSQSPSNKVTEKGKDVELRCDPISGHTALYWYRQSLGQGLEFLIYFQGNSAPDKSGLPSDRFSAERTGGSVSTLTIQRTQQEDSAVYLCASSLAVASEAFFGQGTRLTVV.

This chain joins TRBV6-6 and TRBJ1-5; no clear D. The CDR3 has 15 residues. Per germline, CDR1 MNHNY and CDR2 SVGAGI (reference sequence). V gave up 2 bases and J gave up 2 bases, with 10 bases separating them. The CDR3 is CASSYDTYGNQPQHF. CDR3 bases: TGTGCCAGCAGTTACGATACTTACGGCAATCAGCCCCAGCATTTT.

The chain is built from TRBV4-1 and TRBJ1-1, with a possible D match to TRBD1 (5 bases). Trimming stripped 2 bases from V and 1 base from J, with 14 bases between. The CDR3 has 16 amino acids. CDR1 and CDR2 (germline): MGHRA, YSYEKL. CDR3 residues: CASSQRDLSKNTEAFF. The CDR3 nucleotides are TGCGCCAGCAGCCAACGGGACCTATCGAAGAACACTGAAGCTTTCTTT.

This sequence joins TRBV28 and TRBJ2-3; 9 bases agree with TRBD1. Trimming at V came to 5 bases and at J to 5 bases, leaving 11 bases not matched to a gene. Germline V gene lookup returns CDR1 MDHEN and CDR2 SYDVKM. The CDR3 contains 16 residues. The DNA for the CDR3 is TGTGCCAGCAGTGACCGGTCACAGGGGGCCGGAGATACGCAGTATTTT. Translated, it gives CASSDRSQGAGDTQYF.

This clonotype was counted at least ten times. The chain employs TRBV20-1 and TRBJ1-6, with D possibly matching TRBD1 (5 bases). CDR3 size: 17 residues. With 0 bases removed from V and 0 bases from J, the gap between germline ends came to 12 bases. Germline CDR1 DFQATT, CDR2 SNEGSKA (reference sequence). CDR3 DNA: TGCAGTGCTAGAGATCATGCAGGGAGCTCCTATAATTCACCCCTCCACTTT. It encodes CSARDHAGSSYNSPLHF.

The chain is built from TRBV7-9 and TRBJ2-2; no definite D call. The V end was cut by 5 bases, the J end by 6 bases, with 7 bases between. The CDR3 length is 12 residues. Germline assignment: CDR1 SEHNR and CDR2 FQNEAQ (reference sequence). CDR3 bases: TGTGCCAGCAGCCTAGAGGCCGGGGAGCTGTTTTTT. Its translation is CASSLEAGELFF. The full variable domain, its missing parts supplied by reference TRBV7-9 and TRBJ2-2, is DTGVSQNPRHKITKRGQNVTFRCDPISEHNRLYWYRQTLGQGPEFLTYFQNEAQLEKSRLLSDRFSAERPKGSFSTLEIQRTEQGDSAMYLCASSLEAGELFFGEGSRLTVL.

As to this clonotype: Compared with germline, one end of the junction differs, possibly owing to a read error. This sequence joins TRBV6-5 and TRBJ1-5; no clear D. This CDR3 has 14 amino acids. Per germline, CDR1 MNHEY and CDR2 SVGAGI. Here the CDR3 DNA reads TGTGACAGCAGCCCCTTCGGTTCAGCGGAGCCCCAGCATTTT. The encoded protein is CDSSPFGSAEPQHF.

This chain connects TRBV28 to TRBJ2-7, with 9 positions matching TRBD1. This CDR3 contains 16 residues. J lost 4 bases, V lost 4 bases, and 11 bases had no gene match. From germline, CDR1 is MDHEN and CDR2 SYDVKM. DNA of the CDR3: TGTGCCAGCAGTTCTCGCTATGGGACAGGGCGATACGAGCAGTACTTC. Translated, it gives CASSSRYGTGRYEQYF.

A few counts support this clonotype. The V call is TRBV18, the J call TRBJ1-3; 7 bases align to TRBD1. There are 18 residues in the CDR3. CDR1 and CDR2 from the germline V gene are KGHSH and LQKENI. Trimming cost V 7 bases and J 1 base; bases outside gene matches: 16. The CDR3 loop is CASFQHPLQGLSGNTIYF. The CDR3 DNA reads TGTGCCAGCTTCCAACACCCGCTACAGGGGTTGTCTGGAAACACCATATATTTT. The variable domain in full, with the rest retrieved from reference TRBV18 and TRBJ1-3, is NAGVMQNPRHLVRRRGQEARLRCSPMKGHSHVYWYRQLPEEGLKFMVYLQKENIIDESGMPKERFSAEFPKEGPSILRIQQVVRGDSAAYFCASFQHPLQGLSGNTIYFGEGSWLTVV.

The chain couples TRBV7-2 to TRBJ2-7; D might be TRBD2 (5 bases). Germline V gene lookup returns CDR1 SGHTA and CDR2 FQGNSA. The CDR3 has 16 residues. Trimming took 3 bases from V and 1 from J, leaving 16 bases between them. The CDR3 DNA is TGTGCCAGCAGCTTGACGACGGAGGTTTCGTCCTACGAGCAGTACTTC. It is translated as CASSLTTEVSSYEQYF.

This clonotype was counted only a few times. The chain recombines TRBV28 with TRBJ1-1, with 7 bases aligning to TRBD1. With V trimmed by 3 bases and J by 1 base, 2 bases remained unmatched. The CDR3 spans 14 residues. Germline lookup yields CDR1 MDHEN and CDR2 SYDVKM. CDR3 sequence (DNA): TGTGCCAGCAGTTTGACAGGGACGAACACTGAAGCTTTCTTT. This encodes CASSLTGTNTEAFF.

This clonotype was seen more than once but under ten times. The CDR3 does not close with the conserved phenylalanine or tryptophan, likely indicating a read error. This CDR3 is CASSLDEKLFY. The CDR3 nucleotides read TGTGCCAGCAGCTTAGATGAAAAACTGTTTTAT. This chain uses TRBV7-3 with TRBJ1-4; D is unclear. The germline V and J ends were trimmed by 2 bases and 6 bases, with 1 base remaining between them. This CDR3 is built from 11 residues. The germline CDR1 and CDR2 sequences are SGHTA and FQGTGA.

This rearrangement joins TRBV6-2 or TRBV6-3 to TRBJ2-7; the match to TRBD1 covers 7 bases. The CDR3 runs to 12 residues. Trimming took 10 bases from V and 2 from J; bases not matched to a gene: 5. Germline lookup yields CDR1 MNHEY and CDR2 SVGEGT. The CDR3 loop is CATRDRAYEQYF. The CDR3 coding sequence is TGTGCCACCCGGGACAGAGCCTACGAGCAGTACTTC.

This chain links TRBV18 with TRBJ2-6; unclear D gene. Trimming removed 7 bases at V and 4 bases at J, with 11 bases between. The V gene's germline CDR1 is KGHSH and CDR2 LQKENI. CDR3 length equals 14 residues. The CDR3 loop is CASYESRGANVLTF. The CDR3 nucleotides are TGTGCCAGCTATGAATCGAGGGGGGCCAACGTCCTGACTTTC.

The chain combines TRBV7-9 with TRBJ2-7; D ambiguous. Looked up from germline, CDR1 is SEHNR and CDR2 is FQNEAQ (reference sequence). This CDR3 has 12 amino acids. V was cut by 5 bases and J by 6 bases, with 11 bases left in between. CDR3 coding DNA: TGTGCCAGCAGCCCGCTCTCCGGCGAGCAGTACTTC. As protein: CASSPLSGEQYF. Full variable domain (missing parts from reference TRBV7-9 and TRBJ2-7): DTGVSQNPRHKITKRGQNVTFRCDPISEHNRLYWYRQTLGQGPEFLTYFQNEAQLEKSRLLSDRFSAERPKGSFSTLEIQRTEQGDSAMYLCASSPLSGEQYFGPGTRLTVT.

J is TRBJ1-1 and V is TRBV27; D gene uncertain. Germline CDR1 MNHEY, CDR2 SMNVEV (reference sequence). V lost 6 bases and J lost 3, with 11 bases in between. CDR3 length: 13 residues. CDR3 protein: CASSGQYYTEAFF. The CDR3, as DNA: TGTGCCAGCAGCGGTCAATACTACACTGAAGCTTTCTTT.

This clonotype has more than one count but fewer than ten. The chain employs TRBV7-2 and TRBJ1-2; 7 bases agree with TRBD1. CDR1 is SGHTA and CDR2 is FQGNSA in the germline V gene. Germline trimming cut 4 bases from V and 8 bases from J; bases unmatched to any gene: 4. CDR3 length: 12 residues. CDR3 coding DNA: TGTGCCAGCAGCTCTAGGACAGGAGGCTACACCTTC. The encoded protein is CASSSRTGGYTF.

This chain joins TRBV6-5 and TRBJ2-1; a weak D match, TRBD1 (5 bases). With 2 bases removed from V and 4 bases from J, the gap between germline ends came to 15 bases. The CDR3 has 16 residues. Germline CDR1 reads MNHEY; CDR2 reads SVGAGI. The CDR3 DNA follows: TGTGCCAGCAGTTACGTAGAGACAGAGTCATACAATGAGCAGTTCTTC. It codes for CASSYVETESYNEQFF.

The chain has TRBV9 and TRBJ1-1; D unclear. Per the germline V gene, CDR1 is SGDLS and CDR2 is YYNGEE. The CDR3 extends over 13 amino acids. V lost 0 bases, J lost 5 bases, and 8 bases lay in between. In DNA form, the CDR3 reads TGTGCCAGCAGCGTAGAAGGTGCGACTGAAGCTTTCTTT. This gives the protein CASSVEGATEAFF.

There are a few counts of this clonotype. This chain uses TRBV4-2 with TRBJ1-1, with a tentative D call TRBD1 (5 bases). Germline CDR1 is LGHNA and CDR2 is YNFKEQ. The CDR3 is 13 residues long. The V gene lost 6 bases and the J gene lost 4 bases, with 12 bases spanning the gap. This chain's CDR3 is CASRGGVGTEAFF. The CDR3 DNA sequence: TGTGCCAGCAGGGGGGGGGTGGGCACTGAAGCTTTCTTT.